Each of the 20 T cell receptor beta chains below was sequenced from the same sample in a study of blood T cell repertoires in COVID-19. Using immunoSEQ multiplex PCR, the repertoire was profiled, and TCRdb retains in-frame clones only, with some absent. The sample consists of under 300,000 clones, 84% of them appearing once. Material: peripheral blood. Receptors were obtained from a woman in her thirties or forties who had recovered from COVID-19.

The CDR3 is CASSPPSTGGNYEQYF. The CDR3 coding sequence is TGTGCCAGCAGCCCCCCTAGCACAGGGGGAAACTACGAGCAGTACTTC. This rearrangement joins TRBV7-2 to TRBJ2-7, with 8 bases lining up with TRBD1. Looked up from germline, CDR1 is SGHTA and CDR2 is FQGNSA. V lost 5 bases, J lost 3 bases, and 12 bases stayed unmatched. The CDR3 totals 16 residues. The complete variable domain, with remaining parts taken from reference TRBV7-2 and TRBJ2-7, reads GAGVSQSPSNKVTEKGKDVELRCDPISGHTALYWYRQSLGQGLEFLIYFQGNSAPDKSGLPSDRFSAERTGGSVSTLTIQRTQQEDSAVYLCASSPPSTGGNYEQYFGPGTRLTVT.

This sequence joins TRBV7-2 and TRBJ2-3; D may be TRBD2 (7 bases). CDR3 length: 14 residues. With 5 bases removed from V and 0 bases from J, the gap between germline ends came to 9 bases. Germline-derived CDR1 and CDR2 are SGHTA and FQGNSA. The CDR3: CASSRGASTDTQYF. The CDR3 DNA reads TGTGCCAGCAGCCGGGGGGCAAGCACAGATACGCAGTATTTT.

V gene TRBV29-1 combines with J gene TRBJ1-2, with TRBD1 as a possible D gene (6 bases). From germline, CDR1 is SQVTM and CDR2 ANQGSEA. CDR3 length: 12 amino acids. Trimming took off 5 bases at V and 4 bases at J, with 11 bases between the two ends. The CDR3 coding sequence is TGCAGCGTTCCCAGGGGCAGCTATGGCTACACCTTC. Translating gives CSVPRGSYGYTF.

V gene TRBV30 combines with J gene TRBJ2-7, with D maybe TRBD2 (5 bases). V was shortened by 3 bases and J by 2 bases, with 14 bases between the two germline ends. CDR3 length: 14 amino acids. Germline CDR1 and CDR2: GTSNPN and SVGIG (reference sequence). The CDR3 nucleotides read TGTGCCTGGAGCATCGGGGTGGGGACCTACGAGCAGTACTTC. Translating gives CAWSIGVGTYEQYF.

This chain uses TRBV5-1 with TRBJ1-3; no clear D gene. Germline CDR1 and CDR2: SGHRS and YFSETQ. The CDR3 runs 14 residues. V gave up 0 bases and J gave up 4 bases, with 8 bases separating them. The CDR3 region has the DNA TGCGCCAGCAGCTTGGAACAGCCCGGAAACACCATATATTTT. It translates to CASSLEQPGNTIYF.

V is TRBV6-5 and J is TRBJ2-3; D is perhaps TRBD2 (5 bases). CDR1 and CDR2 from the germline V gene are MNHEY and SVGAGI. Trimming shortened V by 11 bases and J by 6 bases, and 24 bases separated the two germline ends. The CDR3 loop spans 15 amino acids. In DNA, the CDR3 is TGTGCCCATAAGGGAGAGGACCGCCGGCCGGATACGCAGTATTTT. Its protein is CAHKGEDRRPDTQYF.

This rearrangement joins TRBV27 to TRBJ2-7; weak D call: TRBD1 (6 bases). Germline-derived CDR1 and CDR2 are MNHEY and SMNVEV (reference sequence). The CDR3 runs to 13 residues. V was trimmed by 5 bases and J by 3 bases, leaving 11 bases between them. The CDR3 loop is CASSASDSYEQYF. The CDR3 nucleotides are TGTGCCAGCAGTGCTTCGGACAGCTACGAGCAGTACTTC.

This sequence joins TRBV3-1 (or the pseudogene TRBV3-2) and TRBJ2-5, with 8 positions matching TRBD2. V dropped 2 bases and J dropped 5; count of bases not matched to a gene: 1. The CDR3 totals 13 residues. The germline CDR1 and CDR2 sequences are LGHDT and YNNKEL (reference sequence). The CDR3 loop reads CASSQPGGETQYF. Written as DNA, the CDR3 is TGTGCCAGCAGCCAACCGGGGGGGGAGACCCAGTACTTC.

V usage is TRBV6-5 and J usage is TRBJ2-4, with D tentatively TRBD2 (6 bases). The germline V gene has CDR1 MNHEY and CDR2 SVGAGI. Trimming pared 3 bases from V and 2 bases from J, leaving 14 bases between. The CDR3 loop spans 16 amino acids. Here the CDR3 DNA reads TGTGCCAGCAGTTATGGCGGGGCCGGTCCCAAAAACATTCAGTACTTC. Translated: CASSYGGAGPKNIQYF.

About this clone itself: The junction and the germline gene differ at one end; a read error may be behind it. The chain combines TRBV7-6 with TRBJ1-2, with 7 bases fitting TRBD1. CDR3 length equals 15 residues. Germline V gene lookup returns CDR1 SGHVS and CDR2 FNYEAQ. CDR3 sequence (DNA): TGTGCCAGCAGCCCAGGACAGGCGCACGGGCGCTCAGTATCCTTC. Amino acid sequence: CASSPGQAHGRSVSF. Complete variable domain (other parts from reference TRBV7-6 and TRBJ1-2): GAGVSQSPRYKVTKRGQDVALRCDPISGHVSLYWYRQALGQGPEFLTYFNYEAQQDKSGLPNDRFSAERPEGSISTLTIQRTEQRDSAMYRCASSPGQAHGRSVSFGSGTRLTVV.

CDR3 in DNA: TGTGCCAGCAGCTTGGCCAGGGCGAGCTCCTACGAGCAGTACTTC. It is translated as CASSLARASSYEQYF. V is TRBV5-4 and J is TRBJ2-7; D perhaps matches TRBD1 (5 bases). Germline V gene lookup returns CDR1 SGHNT and CDR2 YYREEE (reference sequence). Trimming removed 0 bases at V and 0 bases at J, with 10 bases between. The CDR3 consists of 15 residues.

The chain links TRBV5-5 to TRBJ1-2; a possible D gene is TRBD1 (6 bases). Germline CDR1 SGHKS, CDR2 YYEKEE (reference sequence). V lost 5 bases and J 0 bases, leaving 14 bases between the germline ends. The CDR3 covers 15 residues. The CDR3: CASRSGGLSNYGYTF. In nucleotides, the CDR3 is TGTGCCAGCAGGTCCGGGGGGCTATCTAACTATGGCTACACCTTC. The entire variable domain, with the rest obtained from reference TRBV5-5 and TRBJ1-2, is as follows: DAGVTQSPTHLIKTRGQQVTLRCSPISGHKSVSWYQQVLGQGPQFIFQYYEKEERGRGNFPDRFSARQFPNYSSELNVNALLLGDSALYLCASRSGGLSNYGYTFGSGTRLTVV.

The CDR3: CASSFWDRSPGANVLTF. The DNA of the CDR3 is TGTGCCAGCAGCTTTTGGGACAGGAGCCCTGGGGCCAACGTCCTGACTTTC. The chain joins TRBV5-6 to TRBJ2-6; 8 bases agree with TRBD1. CDR3 length equals 17 residues. Germline CDR1 SGHDT, CDR2 YYEEEE. V gave up 2 bases and J gave up 2 bases; unmatched junction bases: 6.

This sequence joins TRBV28 and TRBJ2-1; the D gene is possibly TRBD1 (6 bases). The germline V gene encodes CDR1 MDHEN and CDR2 SYDVKM. Trimming pared 1 base from V and 4 bases from J, leaving 11 bases between. This CDR3 region has 15 residues. As DNA, the CDR3 is TGTGCCAGCAGTTTATTATCCGACAGGTACAATGAGCAGTTCTTC. Its translation is CASSLLSDRYNEQFF. Full variable domain (outside the CDR3, taken from reference TRBV28 and TRBJ2-1): DVKVTQSSRYLVKRTGEKVFLECVQDMDHENMFWYRQDPGLGLRLIYFSYDVKMKEKGDIPEGYSVSREKKERFSLILESASTNQTSMYLCASSLLSDRYNEQFFGPGTRLTVL.

V and J are TRBV15 and TRBJ1-4, with D unclear. V gave up 5 bases and J gave up 7 bases, with 14 bases separating them. The CDR3 totals 14 residues. The germline gives CDR1 LNHNV, CDR2 YYDKDF (reference sequence). The CDR3 bases are TGTGCCACCAGCTCCGCGGGCAGGATTGAAAAACTGTTTTTT. Translated: CATSSAGRIEKLFF.

V gene TRBV7-9 combines with J gene TRBJ2-7; 7 bases line up with TRBD2. The CDR3 spans 17 residues. The germline V gene encodes CDR1 SEHNR and CDR2 FQNEAQ (reference sequence). The V segment lost 2 bases and the J segment 0 bases; nucleotides outside the gene matches: 10. The CDR3: CASSLPPGGMGSYEQYF. In DNA, the CDR3 is TGTGCCAGCAGCTTACCCCCCGGGGGGATGGGCTCCTACGAGCAGTACTTC.

The gene calls are TRBV5-1 and TRBJ2-7, with TRBD1 as a possible D gene (6 bases). Trimming stripped 8 bases from V and 7 bases from J, with 22 bases between. The CDR3 runs 14 residues. Germline lookup yields CDR1 SGHRS and CDR2 YFSETQ. The CDR3 here is CASRYRDTREEQYF. The CDR3 DNA follows: TGCGCCAGTCGGTACCGGGACACACGGGAAGAGCAGTACTTC.

The chain combines TRBV7-6 with TRBJ2-1; 15 bases match TRBD2. CDR3 length equals 15 residues. Per the germline V gene, CDR1 is SGHVS and CDR2 is FNYEAQ. The trim removed 5 bases at V and 8 bases at J, leaving 4 bases unmatched. CDR3 loop: CASSRTSGGADEQFF. The CDR3 DNA is TGTGCCAGCAGCCGGACTAGCGGGGGGGCCGATGAGCAGTTCTTC.

The J gene is TRBJ1-3, the V gene TRBV12-3 or TRBV12-4; the D is unclear. With 7 bases removed from V and 4 bases from J, the gap between germline ends came to 8 bases. The CDR3 length is 12 residues. The CDR3 reads CASTNRGNTIYF. The CDR3 DNA reads TGTGCCAGCACCAATCGGGGAAACACCATATATTTT.

This chain connects TRBV4-1 to TRBJ2-5; TRBD2 aligns across 8 bases. V lost 3 bases to trimming and J lost 1 base; unmatched junction nucleotides: 4. This CDR3 is built from 15 residues. Per the germline V gene, CDR1 is MGHRA and CDR2 is YSYEKL. The CDR3 coding sequence is TGCGCCAGCAGCCACTTTAGCGGGGCCCAAGAGACCCAGTACTTC. This encodes CASSHFSGAQETQYF.